The present T cell receptor beta chain was sequenced within a study of breast tumors, draining lymph nodes, adjacent tissues. The lymph nodes were axillary draining lymph nodes from breast cancer patients. From the multiplex PCR reads, TCRdb called clonotypes with MiXCR, one entry per CDR3 protein. The sample has more than 80,000 distinct CDR3 sequences, less than 40% seen once. The germline V gene encodes CDR1 MNHEY and CDR2 SVGEGT. J was trimmed by 0 bases and V by 5 bases; bases with no gene match: 11. This CDR3 has 17 residues. Material: axillary lymph node tissue. The chain is built from TRBV6-2 or TRBV6-3 and TRBJ2-3, with 7 bases matching TRBD1. The TCR originated in a female donor with breast cancer. Some clones in this sample may be carry-over from other donors' samples. The CDR3 reads CASSPLTGTVSTDTQYF. Here the CDR3 DNA reads TGTGCCAGCAGTCCCCTCACCGGGACAGTGAGCACAGATACGCAGTATTTT.